This TCR beta chain was sequenced for a study of OX40 agonist ivuxolimab in advanced cancers. Sequenced by immunoSEQ multiplex PCR; TCRdb stores in-frame clones only, minus some. The data show around 41,000 clones, 88% seen once. This clone was recorded once. Its target is not known. Study observations and caveats: There were, on average, more expanded clones in CD8+ T cells than in CD4+.

V trimming: 4 bases; J trimming: 5 bases; junction bases outside the gene matches: 1. Germline V gene sequence: CDR1 SGHAT, CDR2 FQNNGV. The length of the CDR3 is 12 residues. The source was CD4+ or CD8+ T cells sorted from blood, collected in a trial of the OX40 agonist ivuxolimab. This receptor was obtained from an adult with an advanced solid tumor such as melanoma, head and neck, liver or kidney cancer. The J gene is TRBJ1-1, the V gene TRBV11-2; 7 nucleotides match TRBD1. CDR3 region: CASSWDRTEAFF. The CDR3 DNA reads as TGTGCCAGCAGCTGGGACAGAACTGAAGCTTTCTTT.